Each of the 14 T cell receptor beta chains below was sequenced from the same sample in a study of cytomegalovirus exposure and HLA in healthy donors. The PCR employed 60 Vbeta primers together with 13 Jbeta primers. The table came from immunoSEQ multiplex PCR; TCRdb's copy has only in-frame clones and leaves some out. The table shows about 110,000 clones, with approximately 80% occurring only once. The sequencing input was PBMCs. The receptors stem from a young woman in good health and CMV-seronegative.

J is TRBJ2-3 and V is TRBV5-5; 13 nucleotides agree with TRBD2. The CDR3 is 19 amino acids. The germline V gene encodes CDR1 SGHKS and CDR2 YYEKEE (reference sequence). With 5 bases clipped from V and 0 bases from J, the junction kept 12 bases outside the gene matches. The DNA for the CDR3 is TGTGCCAGCAGGAGACTAGCGGGAGGACGCGGCCCTAGCACAGATACGCAGTATTTT. Its protein is CASRRLAGGRGPSTDTQYF.

The V gene is TRBV5-4, the J gene TRBJ2-2; weak D call: TRBD1 (5 bases). V was cut by 4 bases and J by 0 bases, with 10 bases left in between. The CDR3 loop spans 15 amino acids. Germline V lookup: CDR1 SGHNT, CDR2 YYREEE (reference sequence). The CDR3 sequence is CASSTGPTNTGELFF. The CDR3 nucleotides read TGTGCCAGCAGCACAGGACCTACGAACACCGGGGAGCTGTTTTTT.

The CDR3 nucleotides are TGTGCCACCAGCAGAGAACCCTCCGACAGGAGGGGAAACACCATATATTTT. Translated: CATSREPSDRRGNTIYF. The chain recombines TRBV15 with TRBJ1-3, with TRBD1 as a possible D gene (6 bases). Trimming removed 0 bases at V and 4 bases at J, with 16 bases between. Germline CDR1 is LNHNV and CDR2 is YYDKDF (reference sequence). The CDR3 loop spans 17 amino acids.

V is TRBV4-1 and J is TRBJ2-7; TRBD2 is a possible D gene (5 bases). The CDR3 has 17 amino acids. Germline lookup yields CDR1 MGHRA and CDR2 YSYEKL. V lost 5 bases, J lost 4 bases, and 24 bases lay in between. The chain's CDR3 is CASSWRPLLVPPYEQYF. The CDR3 DNA reads as TGCGCCAGCAGCTGGCGCCCCCTACTAGTTCCACCATACGAGCAGTACTTC.

This clone has a handful of counts. The chain is built from TRBV27 and TRBJ2-3; 8 bases agree with TRBD2. Looked up from germline, CDR1 is MNHEY and CDR2 is SMNVEV (reference sequence). V lost 6 bases to trimming and J lost 5 bases; unmatched junction nucleotides: 10. This CDR3 comprises 15 residues. The CDR3 DNA sequence: TGTGCCAGCAGACCCCGGGCGGGAGGAAGAGATACGCAGTATTTT. This codes for CASRPRAGGRDTQYF.

CDR3 nucleotide sequence: TGTGCCAGCAGTTTCCGGAGAACAGATACGCAGTATTTT. Protein: CASSFRRTDTQYF. The V and J genes are TRBV28 and TRBJ2-3; D remains unclear. The length of the CDR3 is 13 residues. Germline V gene sequence: CDR1 MDHEN, CDR2 SYDVKM. V was cut by 3 bases and J by 3 bases, with 7 bases left in between.

The chain has TRBV7-9 and TRBJ1-2; D may be TRBD1 (5 bases). The V end lost 0 bases, the J end lost 4 bases, and 9 bases lay between the germline ends. Germline V gene data show CDR1 as SEHNR and CDR2 as FQNEAQ (reference sequence). The CDR3 sequence is 14 residues long. CDR3: CASSLAGVIYGYTF. CDR3 nucleotide sequence: TGTGCCAGCAGCTTAGCAGGGGTTATCTATGGCTACACCTTC.

The genes are TRBV7-2 and TRBJ2-1; 9 bases align to TRBD2. With V trimmed by 1 base and J by 8 bases, 6 bases remained unmatched. This CDR3 is 15 amino acids long. The germline V gene encodes CDR1 SGHTA and CDR2 FQGNSA. CDR3 nucleotide sequence: TGTGCCAGCAGCTTAGTGGCGGGAGGGCTGGATGAGCAGTTCTTC. This sequence encodes CASSLVAGGLDEQFF.

The gene calls are TRBV28 and TRBJ2-7; D is unclear. Trimming cost V 4 bases and J 6 bases, with 10 bases left between them. CDR3 length equals 12 residues. The V gene's germline CDR1 is MDHEN and CDR2 SYDVKM. The CDR3 bases are TGTGCCAGCAGTTACCTCCCCGGCGAGCAGTACTTC. Protein product: CASSYLPGEQYF.

This clone was seen only a few times. The rearrangement links TRBV6-5 to TRBJ1-1; D is perhaps TRBD1 (5 bases). The V end lost 2 bases, the J end lost 1 base, and 14 bases lay between the germline ends. Germline V CDR1 and CDR2: MNHEY, SVGAGI. This CDR3 comprises 16 residues. The CDR3 region is CASSYPPSRGNTEAFF. Written as DNA, the CDR3 is TGTGCCAGCAGTTACCCGCCGAGTAGGGGGAACACTGAAGCTTTCTTT.

The CDR3 spells CASSLMREGPRYGYTF. Written as DNA, the CDR3 is TGCGCCAGCAGCTTGATGAGGGAGGGACCAAGGTACGGCTACACCTTC. V gene TRBV5-1 combines with J gene TRBJ1-2; TRBD1 is a possible D gene (5 bases). The CDR3 is made up of 16 amino acids. Germline lookup yields CDR1 SGHRS and CDR2 YFSETQ. The V end was cut by 1 base, the J end by 8 bases, with 21 bases between.

CDR3 region: CASSQGSAGNSNQPQHF. CDR3 nucleotides: TGCGCCAGCAGCCAAGGATCTGCAGGGAACTCGAATCAGCCCCAGCATTTT. The chain recombines TRBV4-1 with TRBJ1-5; tentatively, D is TRBD1 (5 bases). There are 17 residues in the CDR3. Deletions cut 1 base from V and 4 bases from J, with 17 bases between. Germline-derived CDR1 and CDR2 are MGHRA and YSYEKL.

The J gene is TRBJ2-5, the V gene TRBV5-4, with 8 positions matching TRBD2. The CDR3 consists of 16 residues. Germline V CDR1 and CDR2: SGHNT, YYREEE (reference sequence). The ends lost 4 bases at V and 1 base at J; junction bases unmatched: 9. DNA of the CDR3: TGTGCCAGCAGCCGCGAGACTAGCGTAATCCAAGAGACCCAGTACTTC. Translating it yields CASSRETSVIQETQYF.

The CDR3 coding sequence is TGTGCCAGCAGCCGAGGGACAGGCAACACAGATACGCAGTATTTT. This encodes CASSRGTGNTDTQYF. The chain carries TRBV6-5 and TRBJ2-3; 8 bases are shared with TRBD1. In germline, CDR1 is MNHEY, CDR2 SVGAGI. The CDR3 has 15 residues. V lost 6 bases and J lost 2; bases outside the gene matches: 7.